The rows below give T cell receptor beta chains drawn from one sample of a study of blood T cells in healthy people across ages. Using its own MiXCR run on the 5' RACE reads, TCRdb lists one record per CDR3 protein. In the table there are around 710,000 distinct CDR3 sequences, more than 40% of which are singletons. The sequenced sample was blood. The origin of the receptors is a woman aged 55-69 years in good health. The CDR3 runs from the conserved cysteine through the conserved F or W. D genes are given only for firm matches. Where a row states a size, it is once, few, many or the class of an expanded clone; other rows omit it.

v_call,j_call,d_call,clone_size,cdr3_aa,cdr3_nt
TRBV5-1,TRBJ2-1,TRBD2,.,CAGSEGLAGGINEQFF,TGCGCCGGCAGCGAGGGACTAGCGGGAGGAATCAATGAGCAGTTCTTC
TRBV28,TRBJ1-2,TRBD1,.,CASSVDRAYGYTF,TGTGCCAGCAGTGTGGACAGGGCTTATGGCTACACCTTC
TRBV20-1,TRBJ2-3,TRBD2,few,CSASKTSGVTDTQYF,TGCAGTGCTTCTAAAACTAGCGGGGTCACAGATACGCAGTATTTT
TRBV7-2,TRBJ2-3,.,.,CASSFSGSDTQYF,TGTGCCAGCAGCTTCTCAGGGAGCGATACGCAGTATTTT
TRBV18,TRBJ2-3,.,few,CASSPILGSTDTQYF,TGTGCCAGCTCACCTATACTAGGAAGCACAGATACGCAGTATTTT
TRBV7-6,TRBJ2-7,.,few,CASSFGGSSYNEQYF,TGTGCCAGCAGCTTTGGAGGGAGCTCCTACAATGAGCAGTACTTC
TRBV7-9,TRBJ2-7,.,once,CASDRTRNNEQYF,TGTGCCTCTGATCGGACAAGAAACAATGAGCAGTACTTC
TRBV3-1,TRBJ2-7,TRBD2,few,CASSLSGRSYEQYF,TGTGCCAGCAGCCTTAGCGGGAGATCCTACGAGCAGTACTTC
TRBV11-2,TRBJ2-5,TRBD1,.,CASSSDRVWLDEQYF,TGTGCCAGCAGCTCCGACAGGGTTTGGTTGGATGAGCAGTACTTC
TRBV6-5,TRBJ2-1,.,few,CASSYSVLGLHEQFF,TGTGCCAGCAGTTACTCTGTTCTCGGTTTACATGAGCAGTTCTTC
TRBV7-2,TRBJ2-7,.,many,CASSLALPYEQYF,TGTGCCAGCAGCTTAGCGCTCCCATACGAGCAGTACTTC
TRBV4-3,TRBJ1-4,TRBD1,.,CASSQDPTGGNEKLFF,TGCGCCAGCAGCCAAGACCCGACAGGGGGTAATGAAAAACTGTTTTTT